This T cell receptor (beta chain) appears in the sequencing data of a study of blood T cell repertoires in COVID-19. Turning to the study itself: The United States, Italy and Spain were the sources of the acute and convalescent COVID-19 samples.

This clone counts as medium-sized. Repertoires were generated with immunoSEQ multiplex PCR, while TCRdb's copy carries only in-frame clones and drops some. The table lists approximately 150,000 clones, approximately 87% of them singletons. The CDR3 has 13 residues. Germline V CDR1 and CDR2: SNHLY, FYNNEI. Trimming took off 4 bases at V and 5 bases at J, with 11 bases between the two ends. The material sequenced was peripheral blood. The V call is TRBV2, the J call TRBJ1-2; no clear D. The TCR comes from a woman between 50 and 59 years old with active or convalescent COVID-19. The chain's CDR3 is CASSAKREYGYTF. CDR3 nucleotides: TGTGCCAGCAGTGCCAAACGGGAGTATGGCTACACCTTC.